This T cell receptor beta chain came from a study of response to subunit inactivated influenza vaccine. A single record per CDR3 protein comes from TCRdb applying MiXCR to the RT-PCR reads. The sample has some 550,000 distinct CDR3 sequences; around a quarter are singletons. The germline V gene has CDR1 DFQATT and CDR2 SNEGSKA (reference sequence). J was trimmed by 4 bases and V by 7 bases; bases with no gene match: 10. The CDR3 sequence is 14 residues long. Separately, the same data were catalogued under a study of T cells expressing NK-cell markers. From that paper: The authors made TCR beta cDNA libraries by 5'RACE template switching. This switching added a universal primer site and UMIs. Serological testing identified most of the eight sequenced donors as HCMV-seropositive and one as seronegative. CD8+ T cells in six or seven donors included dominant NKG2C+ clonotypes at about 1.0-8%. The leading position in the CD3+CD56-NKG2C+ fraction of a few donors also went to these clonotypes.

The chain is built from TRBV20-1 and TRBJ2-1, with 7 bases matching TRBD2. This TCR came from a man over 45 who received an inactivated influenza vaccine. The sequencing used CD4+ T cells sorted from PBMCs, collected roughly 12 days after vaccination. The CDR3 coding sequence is TGCAGTGTAAGGGGAGGGTTCCCATACAATGAGCAGTTCTTC. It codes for CSVRGGFPYNEQFF.